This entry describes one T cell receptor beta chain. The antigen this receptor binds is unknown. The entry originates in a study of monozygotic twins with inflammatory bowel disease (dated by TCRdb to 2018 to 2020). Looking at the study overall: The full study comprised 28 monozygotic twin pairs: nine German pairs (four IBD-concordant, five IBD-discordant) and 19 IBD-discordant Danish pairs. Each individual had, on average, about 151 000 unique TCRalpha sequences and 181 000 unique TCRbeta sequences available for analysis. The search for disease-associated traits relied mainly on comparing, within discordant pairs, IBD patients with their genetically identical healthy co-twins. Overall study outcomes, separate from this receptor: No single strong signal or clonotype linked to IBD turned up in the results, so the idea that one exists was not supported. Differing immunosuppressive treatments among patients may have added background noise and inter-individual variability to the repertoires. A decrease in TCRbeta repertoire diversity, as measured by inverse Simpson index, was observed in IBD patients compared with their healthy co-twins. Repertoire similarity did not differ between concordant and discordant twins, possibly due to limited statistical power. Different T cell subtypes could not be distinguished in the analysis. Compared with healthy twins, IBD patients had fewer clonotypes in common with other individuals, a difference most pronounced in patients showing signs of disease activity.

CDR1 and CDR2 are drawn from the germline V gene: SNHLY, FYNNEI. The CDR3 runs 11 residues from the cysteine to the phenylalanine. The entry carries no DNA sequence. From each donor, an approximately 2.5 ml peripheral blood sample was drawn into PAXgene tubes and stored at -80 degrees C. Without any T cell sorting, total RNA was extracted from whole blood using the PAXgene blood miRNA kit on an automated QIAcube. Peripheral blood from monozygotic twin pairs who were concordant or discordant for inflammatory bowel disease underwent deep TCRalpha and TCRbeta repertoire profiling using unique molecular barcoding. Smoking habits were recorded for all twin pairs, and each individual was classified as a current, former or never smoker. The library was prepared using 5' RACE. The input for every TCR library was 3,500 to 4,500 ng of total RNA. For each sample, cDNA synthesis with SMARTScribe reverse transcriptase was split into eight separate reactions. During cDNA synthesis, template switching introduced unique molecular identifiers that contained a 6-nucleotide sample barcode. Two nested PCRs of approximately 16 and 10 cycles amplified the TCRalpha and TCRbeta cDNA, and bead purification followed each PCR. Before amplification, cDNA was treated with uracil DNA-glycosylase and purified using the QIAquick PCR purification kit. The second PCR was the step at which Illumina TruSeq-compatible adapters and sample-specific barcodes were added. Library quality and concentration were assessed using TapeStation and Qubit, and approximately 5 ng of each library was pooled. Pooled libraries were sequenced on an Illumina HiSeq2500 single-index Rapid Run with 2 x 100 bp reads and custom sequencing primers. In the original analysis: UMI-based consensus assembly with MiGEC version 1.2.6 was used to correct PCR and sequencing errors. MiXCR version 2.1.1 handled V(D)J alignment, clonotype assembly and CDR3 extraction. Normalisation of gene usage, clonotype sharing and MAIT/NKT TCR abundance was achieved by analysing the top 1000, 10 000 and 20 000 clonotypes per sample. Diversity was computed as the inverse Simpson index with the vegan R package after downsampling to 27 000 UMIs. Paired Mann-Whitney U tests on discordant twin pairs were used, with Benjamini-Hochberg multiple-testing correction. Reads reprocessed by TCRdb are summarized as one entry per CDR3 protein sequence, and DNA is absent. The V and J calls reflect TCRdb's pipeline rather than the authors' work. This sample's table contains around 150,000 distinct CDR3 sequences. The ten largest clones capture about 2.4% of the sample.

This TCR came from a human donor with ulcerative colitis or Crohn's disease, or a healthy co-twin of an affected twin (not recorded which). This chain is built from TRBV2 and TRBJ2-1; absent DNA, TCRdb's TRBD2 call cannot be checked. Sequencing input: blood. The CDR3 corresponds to CASSTGLVEFF.